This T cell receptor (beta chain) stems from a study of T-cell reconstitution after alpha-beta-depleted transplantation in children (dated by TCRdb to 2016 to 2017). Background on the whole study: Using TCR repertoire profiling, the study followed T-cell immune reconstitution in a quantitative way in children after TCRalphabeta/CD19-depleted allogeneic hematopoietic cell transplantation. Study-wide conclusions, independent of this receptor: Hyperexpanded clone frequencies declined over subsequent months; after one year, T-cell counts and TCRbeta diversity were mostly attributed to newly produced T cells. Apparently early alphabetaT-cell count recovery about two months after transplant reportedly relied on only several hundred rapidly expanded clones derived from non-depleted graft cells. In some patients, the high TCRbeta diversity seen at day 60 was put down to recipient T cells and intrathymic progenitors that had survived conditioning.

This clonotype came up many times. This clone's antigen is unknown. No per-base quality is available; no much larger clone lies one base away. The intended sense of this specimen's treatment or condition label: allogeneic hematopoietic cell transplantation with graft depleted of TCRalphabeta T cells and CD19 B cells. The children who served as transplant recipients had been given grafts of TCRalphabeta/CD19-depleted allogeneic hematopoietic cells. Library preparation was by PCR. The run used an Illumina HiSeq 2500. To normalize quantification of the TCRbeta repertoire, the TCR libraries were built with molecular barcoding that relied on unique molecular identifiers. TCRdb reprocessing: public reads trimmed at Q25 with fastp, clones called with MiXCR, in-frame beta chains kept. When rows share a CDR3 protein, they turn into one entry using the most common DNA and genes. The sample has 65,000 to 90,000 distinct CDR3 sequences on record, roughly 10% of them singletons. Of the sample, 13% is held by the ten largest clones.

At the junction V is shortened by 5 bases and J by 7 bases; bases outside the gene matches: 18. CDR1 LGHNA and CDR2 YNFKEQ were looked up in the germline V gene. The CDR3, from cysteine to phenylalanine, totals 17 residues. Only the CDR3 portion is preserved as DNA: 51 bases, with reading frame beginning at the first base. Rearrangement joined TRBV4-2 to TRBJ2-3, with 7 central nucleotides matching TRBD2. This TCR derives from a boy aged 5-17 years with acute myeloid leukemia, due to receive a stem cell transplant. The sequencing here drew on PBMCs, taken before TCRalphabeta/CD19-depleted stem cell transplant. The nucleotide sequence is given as TGTGCCAGCAGCGGACGGGAGGCAGAGCCCCTCGGAAATACGCAGTATTTT. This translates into CASSGREAEPLGNTQYF.